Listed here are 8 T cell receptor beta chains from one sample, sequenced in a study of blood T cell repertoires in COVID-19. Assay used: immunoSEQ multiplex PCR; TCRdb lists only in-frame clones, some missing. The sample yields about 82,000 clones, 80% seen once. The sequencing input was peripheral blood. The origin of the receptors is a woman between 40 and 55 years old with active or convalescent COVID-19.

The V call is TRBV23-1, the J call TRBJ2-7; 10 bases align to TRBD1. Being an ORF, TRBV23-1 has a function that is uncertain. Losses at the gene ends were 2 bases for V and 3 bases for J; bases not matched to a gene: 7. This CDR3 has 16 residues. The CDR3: CASSQPGQGTYYEQYF. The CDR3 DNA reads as TGCGCCAGCAGTCAACCGGGACAGGGGACCTACTACGAGCAGTACTTC.

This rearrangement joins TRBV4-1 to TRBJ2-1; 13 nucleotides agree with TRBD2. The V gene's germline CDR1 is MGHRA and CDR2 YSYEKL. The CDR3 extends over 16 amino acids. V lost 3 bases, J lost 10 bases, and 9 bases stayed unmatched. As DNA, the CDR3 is TGCGCCAGCAGCCATATACTAGCGGGAGGGCCGAGGGAGCAGTTCTTC. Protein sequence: CASSHILAGGPREQFF.

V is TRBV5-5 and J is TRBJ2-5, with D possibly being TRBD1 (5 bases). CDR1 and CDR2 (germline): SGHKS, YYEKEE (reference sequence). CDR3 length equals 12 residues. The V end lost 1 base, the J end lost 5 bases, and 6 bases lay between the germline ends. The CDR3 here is CASSLQGETQYF. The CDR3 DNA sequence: TGTGCCAGCAGCTTGCAGGGCGAGACCCAGTACTTC.

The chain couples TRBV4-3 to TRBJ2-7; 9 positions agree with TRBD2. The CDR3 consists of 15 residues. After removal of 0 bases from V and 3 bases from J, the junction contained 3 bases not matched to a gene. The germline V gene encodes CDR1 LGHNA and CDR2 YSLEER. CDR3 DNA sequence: TGCGCCAGCAGCCAAGATTTGACTAGCGGCTACGAGCAGTACTTC. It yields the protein CASSQDLTSGYEQYF.

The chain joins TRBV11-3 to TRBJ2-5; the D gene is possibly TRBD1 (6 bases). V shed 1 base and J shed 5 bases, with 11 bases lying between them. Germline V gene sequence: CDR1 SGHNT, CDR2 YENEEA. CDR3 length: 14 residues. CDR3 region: CASSLAEGVETQYF. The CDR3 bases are TGTGCCAGCAGCTTAGCAGAGGGGGTCGAGACCCAGTACTTC.

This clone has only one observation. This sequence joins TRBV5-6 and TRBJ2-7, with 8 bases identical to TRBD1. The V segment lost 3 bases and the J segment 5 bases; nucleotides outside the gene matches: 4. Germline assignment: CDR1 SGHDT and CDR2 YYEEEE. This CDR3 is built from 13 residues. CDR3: CASSSTDRDEQYF. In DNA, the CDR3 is TGTGCCAGCAGCTCGACGGACAGGGACGAGCAGTACTTC.

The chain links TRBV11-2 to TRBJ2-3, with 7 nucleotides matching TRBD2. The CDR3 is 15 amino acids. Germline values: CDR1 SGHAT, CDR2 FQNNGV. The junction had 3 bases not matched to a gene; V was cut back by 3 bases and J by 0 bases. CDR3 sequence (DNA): TGTGCCAGCAGCTTCGCGGGAGTGAGCACAGATACGCAGTATTTT. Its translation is CASSFAGVSTDTQYF.

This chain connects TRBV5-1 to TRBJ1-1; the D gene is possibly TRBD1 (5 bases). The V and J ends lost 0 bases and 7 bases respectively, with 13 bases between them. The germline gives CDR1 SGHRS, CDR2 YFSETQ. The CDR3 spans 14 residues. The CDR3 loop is CASSLGLGVSEAFF. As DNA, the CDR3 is TGCGCCAGCAGCTTGGGTTTAGGGGTAAGTGAAGCTTTCTTT. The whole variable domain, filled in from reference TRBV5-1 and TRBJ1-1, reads KAGVTQTPRYLIKTRGQQVTLSCSPISGHRSVSWYQQTPGQGLQFLFEYFSETQRNKGNFPGRFSGRQFSNSRSEMNVSTLELGDSALYLCASSLGLGVSEAFFGQGTRLTVV.